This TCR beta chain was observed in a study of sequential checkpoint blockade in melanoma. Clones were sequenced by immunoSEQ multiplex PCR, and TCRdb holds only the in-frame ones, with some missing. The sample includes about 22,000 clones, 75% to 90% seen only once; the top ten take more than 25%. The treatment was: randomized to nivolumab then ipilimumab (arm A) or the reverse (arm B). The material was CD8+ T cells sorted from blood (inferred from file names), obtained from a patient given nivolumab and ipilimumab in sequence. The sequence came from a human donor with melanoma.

The CDR3 sequence is CASREGDGYTF. Written as DNA, the CDR3 is TGTGCCAGCAGGGAGGGCGACGGCTACACCTTC. The chain joins TRBV9 to TRBJ1-2; D is uncertain. There are 11 residues in the CDR3. Trimming pared 5 bases from V and 8 bases from J, leaving 10 bases between. CDR1 is SGDLS and CDR2 is YYNGEE in the germline V gene.